This entry lists 11 T cell receptor beta chains sequenced from one sample in a study of regulatory T cells in long-lasting Graves disease. Library construction for TCR beta used iRepertoire HTBI primers and Arm-PCR of CDR3 regions. TCRdb ran MiXCR on the multiplex PCR reads and lists one entry per CDR3 protein. The repertoire holds roughly 430,000 distinct CDR3 sequences, with roughly 17% as singletons. Stated time point: newly diagnosed GD, antithyroid drugs for less than 3 months. The TCR library was prepared using RNA isolated from PBMCs. Another study also made use of these data, one on T cells in Graves' hyperthyroidism and ophthalmopathy.

The specimen was peripheral blood mononuclear cells (PBMCs), collected at new diagnosis, from a patient treated with antithyroid drugs. The receptors were gathered from a woman under 40 with Graves disease.

Only a few counts were recorded for this clonotype. The chain recombines TRBV12-3 or TRBV12-4 with TRBJ2-3; 10 bases align to TRBD2. The CDR3 sequence is 16 residues long. Unmatched junction bases numbered 12, after V lost 6 bases and J lost 6 bases. In DNA, the CDR3 is TGTGCCAGCAGATCAAAGCGGGAGGGCCGGGAGGATACGCAGTATTTT. Translated: CASRSKREGREDTQYF.

This clonotype has only a few counts. The V gene is TRBV7-3, the J gene TRBJ2-2; the D is unclear. Germline V gene lookup returns CDR1 SGHTA and CDR2 FQGTGA. The V end was cut by 5 bases, the J end by 2 bases, with 12 bases between. The CDR3 loop spans 15 amino acids. CDR3 bases: TGTGCCAGCAGCCCACGGAACACAAACACCGGGGAGCTGTTTTTT. It encodes CASSPRNTNTGELFF.

The V gene is TRBV2, the J gene TRBJ2-2; TRBD1 aligns across 8 bases. Germline CDR1 is SNHLY and CDR2 is FYNNEI. The CDR3 has 13 residues. Germline trimming cut 6 bases from V and 6 bases from J; bases unmatched to any gene: 3. The CDR3 sequence: CASRIQGAGELFF. The CDR3 DNA sequence: TGTGCCAGCAGGATACAGGGGGCCGGGGAGCTGTTTTTT.

V is TRBV11-3 and J is TRBJ1-1; no firm D call. Germline V gene data show CDR1 as SGHNT and CDR2 as YENEEA. V was trimmed by 2 bases and J by 1 base, leaving 8 bases between them. This CDR3 spans 14 amino acids. CDR3 protein: CASSLYIKNTEAFF. The CDR3 coding sequence is TGTGCCAGCAGCTTATACATAAAGAACACTGAAGCTTTCTTT.

This clonotype has a count of ten or more. The chain recombines TRBV11-2 with TRBJ2-4, with a possible D match to TRBD1 (6 bases). The CDR3 contains 13 residues. Per germline, CDR1 SGHAT and CDR2 FQNNGV. Trimming pared 5 bases from V and 3 bases from J, leaving 8 bases between. CDR3 coding DNA: TGTGCCAGCAGCAAAGGGGGCAAAAACATTCAGTACTTC. This encodes CASSKGGKNIQYF.

This clonotype was seen more than once but under ten times. The V call is TRBV7-9, the J call TRBJ1-4; D unresolved. The CDR3 is 17 residues long. Germline V gene sequence: CDR1 SEHNR, CDR2 FQNEAQ (reference sequence). V gave up 5 bases and J gave up 5 bases, with 21 bases separating them. The CDR3 region has the DNA TGTGCCAGCAGCCCCCCGGTGCCGCAACCGGAAAATGAAAAACTGTTTTTT. It encodes CASSPPVPQPENEKLFF.

This sequence joins TRBV7-2 and TRBJ1-1, with D unresolved. The CDR3 has 15 amino acids. Germline V lookup: CDR1 SGHTA, CDR2 FQGNSA. V lost 5 bases, J lost 3 bases, and 16 bases lay in between. The CDR3 region is CASSPAETLYTEAFF. As DNA, the CDR3 is TGTGCCAGCAGCCCGGCCGAGACACTATACACTGAAGCTTTCTTT.

This clonotype showed up many times. The chain couples TRBV2 to TRBJ1-2; 10 bases are shared with TRBD1. After removal of 11 bases from V and 7 bases from J, the junction contained 22 bases not matched to a gene. Per germline, CDR1 SNHLY and CDR2 FYNNEI. The CDR3 sequence is 17 residues long. The CDR3 DNA reads TGTGCCGGCCCCAACGACAGGGGGCTCTTACTTTTGAGTGGCTACACCTTC. This codes for CAGPNDRGLLLLSGYTF.

This clonotype was detected ten times or more. The chain has TRBV20-1 and TRBJ2-1, with D tentatively TRBD2 (6 bases). The V end was cut by 6 bases, the J end by 2 bases, with 20 bases between. CDR3 length equals 16 residues. CDR1 DFQATT and CDR2 SNEGSKA come from the germline V gene (reference sequence). The CDR3 reads CSANSGSGHAYNEQFF. The CDR3 coding sequence is TGCAGTGCAAACTCCGGTAGCGGCCACGCCTACAATGAGCAGTTCTTC.

Only a few counts were recorded for this clonotype. The chain combines TRBV19 with TRBJ1-2; no clear D. Trimming pared 9 bases from V and 3 bases from J, leaving 14 bases between. CDR1 is LNHDA, CDR2 SQIVND, per germline (reference sequence). This CDR3 has 13 residues. CDR3 sequence (DNA): TGTGCCAGCCGCTGGGGAGGTCACTATGGCTACACCTTC. This translates into CASRWGGHYGYTF.

Many counts were recorded for this clonotype. In DNA, the CDR3 is TGTGCCAGTAGCGGGAGGGGGAGGGATGAGCAGTTCTTC. Translating it yields CASSGRGRDEQFF. The chain recombines TRBV2 with TRBJ2-1; 11 positions agree with TRBD2. V shed 9 bases, J shed 8 bases, and the junction held 6 bases outside the gene matches. In germline, CDR1 is SNHLY, CDR2 FYNNEI. The CDR3 consists of 13 residues.